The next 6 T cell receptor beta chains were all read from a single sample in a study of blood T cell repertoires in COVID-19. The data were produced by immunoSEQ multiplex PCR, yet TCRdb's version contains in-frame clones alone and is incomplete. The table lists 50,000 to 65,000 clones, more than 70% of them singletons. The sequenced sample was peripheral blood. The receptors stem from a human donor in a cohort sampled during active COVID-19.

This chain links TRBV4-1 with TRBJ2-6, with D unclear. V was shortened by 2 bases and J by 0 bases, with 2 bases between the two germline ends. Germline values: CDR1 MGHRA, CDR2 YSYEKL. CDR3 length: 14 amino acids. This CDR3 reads CASSQRSGANVLTF. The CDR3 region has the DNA TGCGCCAGCAGCCAACGCTCTGGGGCCAACGTCCTGACTTTC.

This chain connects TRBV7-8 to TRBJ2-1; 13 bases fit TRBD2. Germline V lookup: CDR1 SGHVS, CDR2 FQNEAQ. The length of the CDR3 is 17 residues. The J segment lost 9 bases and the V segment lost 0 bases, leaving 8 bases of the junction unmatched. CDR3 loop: CASSLARLAGGRPEQFF. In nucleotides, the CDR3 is TGTGCCAGCAGCTTAGCGCGACTAGCGGGAGGAAGGCCTGAGCAGTTCTTC.

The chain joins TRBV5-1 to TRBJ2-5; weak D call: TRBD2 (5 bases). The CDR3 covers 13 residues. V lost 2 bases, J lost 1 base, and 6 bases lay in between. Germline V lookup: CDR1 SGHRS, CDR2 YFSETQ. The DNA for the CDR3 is TGCGCCAGCAGCTTCCTAGCCCAAGAGACCCAGTACTTC. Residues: CASSFLAQETQYF. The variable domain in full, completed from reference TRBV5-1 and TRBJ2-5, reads KAGVTQTPRYLIKTRGQQVTLSCSPISGHRSVSWYQQTPGQGLQFLFEYFSETQRNKGNFPGRFSGRQFSNSRSEMNVSTLELGDSALYLCASSFLAQETQYFGPGTRLLVL.

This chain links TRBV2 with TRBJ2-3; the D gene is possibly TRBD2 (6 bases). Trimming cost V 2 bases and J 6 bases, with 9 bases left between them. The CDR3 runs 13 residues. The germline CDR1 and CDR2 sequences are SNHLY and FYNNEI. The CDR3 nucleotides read TGTGCCAGCAGTGAAACTAGCTCGGATACGCAGTATTTT. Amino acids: CASSETSSDTQYF.

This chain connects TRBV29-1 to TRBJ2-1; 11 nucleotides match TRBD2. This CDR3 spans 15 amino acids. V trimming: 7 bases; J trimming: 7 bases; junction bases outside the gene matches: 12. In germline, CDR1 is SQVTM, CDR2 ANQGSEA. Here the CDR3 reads CSAVGSSGRRNEQFF. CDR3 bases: TGCAGCGCTGTGGGGTCTAGCGGGAGGAGGAATGAGCAGTTCTTC.

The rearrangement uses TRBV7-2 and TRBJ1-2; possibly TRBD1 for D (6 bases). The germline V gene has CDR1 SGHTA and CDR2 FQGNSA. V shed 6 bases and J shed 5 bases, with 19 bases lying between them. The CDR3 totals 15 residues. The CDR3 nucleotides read TGTGCCAGCAGGCGCGGACAGACCCAGGCGTATGGCTACACCTTC. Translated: CASRRGQTQAYGYTF. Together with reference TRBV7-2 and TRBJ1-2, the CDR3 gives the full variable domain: GAGVSQSPSNKVTEKGKDVELRCDPISGHTALYWYRQSLGQGLEFLIYFQGNSAPDKSGLPSDRFSAERTGGSVSTLTIQRTQQEDSAVYLCASRRGQTQAYGYTFGSGTRLTVV.